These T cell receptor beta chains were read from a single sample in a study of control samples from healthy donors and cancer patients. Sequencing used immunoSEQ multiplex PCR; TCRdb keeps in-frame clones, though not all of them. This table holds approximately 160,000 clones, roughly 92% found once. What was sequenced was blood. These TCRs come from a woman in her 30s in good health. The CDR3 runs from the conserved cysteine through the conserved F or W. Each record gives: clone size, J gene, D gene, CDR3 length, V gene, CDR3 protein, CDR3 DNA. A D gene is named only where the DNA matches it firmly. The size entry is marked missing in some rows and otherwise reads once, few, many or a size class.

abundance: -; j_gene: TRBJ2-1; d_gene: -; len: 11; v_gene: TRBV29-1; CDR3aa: CSVGIYNEQFF; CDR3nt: TGCAGCGTTGGGATCTACAATGAGCAGTTCTTC
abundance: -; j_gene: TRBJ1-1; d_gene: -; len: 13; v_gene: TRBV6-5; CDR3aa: CAVAKGGNTEAFF; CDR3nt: TGTGCAGTAGCAAAGGGGGGGAACACTGAAGCTTTCTTT
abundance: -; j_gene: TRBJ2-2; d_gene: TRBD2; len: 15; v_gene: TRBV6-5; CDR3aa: CASSQPGLALGELFF; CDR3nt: TGTGCCAGCAGTCAACCGGGACTAGCTTTGGGGGAGCTGTTTTTT
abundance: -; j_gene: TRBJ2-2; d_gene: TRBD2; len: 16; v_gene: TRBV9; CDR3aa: CASSPRLAANTGELFF; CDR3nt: TGTGCCAGCAGCCCTCGACTAGCAGCGAACACCGGGGAGCTGTTTTTT
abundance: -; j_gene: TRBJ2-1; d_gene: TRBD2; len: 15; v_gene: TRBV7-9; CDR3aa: CASSLAPERGDEQFF; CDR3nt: TGTGCCAGCAGCTTAGCCCCCGAGCGGGGAGATGAGCAGTTCTTC
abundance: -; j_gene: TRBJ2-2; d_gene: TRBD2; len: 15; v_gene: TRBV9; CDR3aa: CASSTSPAGAGELFF; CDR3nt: TGTGCCAGCAGCACATCCCCAGCGGGAGCTGGGGAGCTGTTTTTT
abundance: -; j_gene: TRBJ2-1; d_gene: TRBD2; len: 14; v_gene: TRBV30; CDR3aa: CAWDGLAGNNEQFF; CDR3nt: TGTGCCTGGGATGGACTAGCGGGTAACAATGAGCAGTTCTTC
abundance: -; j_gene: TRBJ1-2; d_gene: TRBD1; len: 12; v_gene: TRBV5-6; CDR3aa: CASSNRGYGYTF; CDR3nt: TGTGCCAGCAGCAACAGGGGCTATGGCTACACCTTC
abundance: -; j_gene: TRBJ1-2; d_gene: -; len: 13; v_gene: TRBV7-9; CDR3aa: CASSLGDGYGYTF; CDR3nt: TGTGCCAGCAGCTTAGGGGACGGCTATGGCTACACCTTC
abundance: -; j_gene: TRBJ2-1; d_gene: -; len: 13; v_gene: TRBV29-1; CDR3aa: CSVGLGSYNEQFF; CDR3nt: TGCAGCGTGGGACTGGGCTCCTACAATGAGCAGTTCTTC
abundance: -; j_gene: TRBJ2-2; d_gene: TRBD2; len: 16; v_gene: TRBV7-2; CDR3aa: CASRSTSGSQAGELFF; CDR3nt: TGTGCCAGCAGGTCTACTAGCGGGAGTCAGGCCGGGGAGCTGTTTTTT
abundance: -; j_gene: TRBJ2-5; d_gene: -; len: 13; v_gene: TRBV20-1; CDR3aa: CSASSSAQETQYF; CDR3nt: TGCAGTGCTAGTTCTAGCGCGCAGGAGACCCAGTACTTC
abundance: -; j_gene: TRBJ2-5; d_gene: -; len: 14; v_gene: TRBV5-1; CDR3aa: CASSSMSYQETQYF; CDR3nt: TGCGCCAGCAGCTCCATGAGCTACCAAGAGACCCAGTACTTC
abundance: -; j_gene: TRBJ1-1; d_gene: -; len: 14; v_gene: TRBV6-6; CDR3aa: CASSYSRPGTEAFF; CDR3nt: TGTGCCAGCAGTTACTCGAGGCCGGGCACTGAAGCTTTCTTT
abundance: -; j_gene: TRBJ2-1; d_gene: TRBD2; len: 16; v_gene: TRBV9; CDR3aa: CASSPWWGGVPNEQFF; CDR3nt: TGTGCCAGCAGCCCCTGGTGGGGGGGGGTTCCCAATGAGCAGTTCTTC
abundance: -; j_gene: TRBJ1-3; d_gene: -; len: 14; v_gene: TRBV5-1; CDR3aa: CASSLVGSGNTIYF; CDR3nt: TGCGCCAGCAGCTTGGTAGGATCTGGAAACACCATATATTTT
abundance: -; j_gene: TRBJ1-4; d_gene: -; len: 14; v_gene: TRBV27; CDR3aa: CASKVEGTNEKLFF; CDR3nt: TGTGCCAGCAAGGTGGAGGGGACTAATGAAAAACTGTTTTTT
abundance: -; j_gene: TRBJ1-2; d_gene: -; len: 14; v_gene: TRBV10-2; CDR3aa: CASSEGDVLYGYTF; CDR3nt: TGCGCCAGCAGTGAGGGGGACGTTCTCTATGGCTACACCTTC
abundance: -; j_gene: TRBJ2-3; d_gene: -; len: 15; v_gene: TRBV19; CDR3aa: CASSMVWEPTDTQYF; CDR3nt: TGTGCCAGTAGTATGGTTTGGGAACCCACAGATACGCAGTATTTT
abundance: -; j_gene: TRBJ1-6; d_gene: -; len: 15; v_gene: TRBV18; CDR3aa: CASSPGRTEFSPLHF; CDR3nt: TGTGCCAGCTCACCGGGGAGGACAGAATTTTCACCCCTCCACTTT
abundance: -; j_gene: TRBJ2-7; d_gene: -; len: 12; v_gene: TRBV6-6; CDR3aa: CASSLRGYEQYF; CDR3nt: TGTGCCAGCAGCCTCAGGGGCTACGAGCAGTACTTC
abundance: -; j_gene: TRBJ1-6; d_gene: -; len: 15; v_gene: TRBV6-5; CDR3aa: CASSYGTAGLSPLHF; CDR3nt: TGTGCCAGCAGTTACGGAACAGCAGGGTTGTCTCCCCTCCACTTT
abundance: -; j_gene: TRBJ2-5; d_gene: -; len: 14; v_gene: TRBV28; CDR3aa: CASSFHSTSETQYF; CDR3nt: TGTGCCAGCAGTTTTCATTCCACCAGTGAGACCCAGTACTTC
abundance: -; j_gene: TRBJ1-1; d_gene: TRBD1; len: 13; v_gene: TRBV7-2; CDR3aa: CASSLGGTGQAFF; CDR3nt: TGTGCCAGCAGCTTAGGAGGGACAGGGCAAGCTTTCTTT
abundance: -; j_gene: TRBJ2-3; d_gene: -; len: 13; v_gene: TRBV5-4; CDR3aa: CAHHGPSTDTQYF; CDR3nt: TGTGCCCACCACGGGCCGAGCACAGATACGCAGTATTTT
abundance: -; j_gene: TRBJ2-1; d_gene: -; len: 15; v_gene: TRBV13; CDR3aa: CASSATGSKGNEQFF; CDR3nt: TGTGCCAGCAGCGCAACAGGGTCCAAGGGCAATGAGCAGTTCTTC
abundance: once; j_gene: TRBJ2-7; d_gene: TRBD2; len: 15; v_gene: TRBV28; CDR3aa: CASSSQAGGPLEQYF; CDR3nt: TGTGCCAGCAGTTCCCAAGCGGGAGGGCCGCTCGAGCAGTACTTC
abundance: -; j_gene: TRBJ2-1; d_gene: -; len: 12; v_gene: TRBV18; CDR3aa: CASSLWDTPKFF; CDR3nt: TGTGCCAGCTCACTGTGGGACACACCGAAGTTCTTC
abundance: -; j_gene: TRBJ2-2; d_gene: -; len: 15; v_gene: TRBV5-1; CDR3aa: CASSPTDANTGELFF; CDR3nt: TGCGCCAGCTCCCCGACAGATGCGAACACCGGGGAGCTGTTTTTT
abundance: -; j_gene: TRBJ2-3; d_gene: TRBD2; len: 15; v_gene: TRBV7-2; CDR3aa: CASSLGGRLTDTQYF; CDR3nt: TGTGCCAGCAGCTTAGGCGGGAGGTTGACAGATACGCAGTATTTT
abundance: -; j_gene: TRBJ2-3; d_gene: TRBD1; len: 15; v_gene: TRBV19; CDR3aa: CASSTGTGGPDTQYF; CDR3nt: TGTGCCAGTAGTACCGGGACAGGGGGCCCAGATACGCAGTATTTT
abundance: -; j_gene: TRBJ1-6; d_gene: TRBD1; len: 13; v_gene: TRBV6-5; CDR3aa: CASLDRGYSPLHF; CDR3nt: TGTGCCAGCCTGGACAGGGGATATTCACCCCTCCACTTT
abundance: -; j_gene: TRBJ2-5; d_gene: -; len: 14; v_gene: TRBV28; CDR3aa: CASSRTELQETQYF; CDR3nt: TGTGCCAGCAGTCGGACAGAGTTACAAGAGACCCAGTACTTC
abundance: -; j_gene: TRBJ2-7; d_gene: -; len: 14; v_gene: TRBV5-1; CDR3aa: CASSDTGSANEQYF; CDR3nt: TGCGCCAGCAGCGACACCGGGTCCGCCAACGAGCAGTACTTC
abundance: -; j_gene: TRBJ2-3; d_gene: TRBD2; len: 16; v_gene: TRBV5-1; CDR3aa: CASSDRLAGTTDTQYF; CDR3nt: TGCGCCAGCAGCGATAGACTAGCGGGAACCACAGATACGCAGTATTTT
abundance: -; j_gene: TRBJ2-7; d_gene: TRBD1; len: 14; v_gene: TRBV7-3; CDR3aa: CASSLDRGPYEQYF; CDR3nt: TGTGCCAGCAGCTTGGACAGGGGGCCCTACGAGCAGTACTTC
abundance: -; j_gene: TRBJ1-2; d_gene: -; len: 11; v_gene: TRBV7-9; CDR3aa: CASSSDSIYTF; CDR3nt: TGTGCCAGCAGCTCCGACAGCATTTACACCTTC
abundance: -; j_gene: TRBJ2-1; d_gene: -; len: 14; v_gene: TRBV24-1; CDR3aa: CATSDLKVPNEQFF; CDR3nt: TGTGCCACCAGTGATTTGAAGGTTCCCAATGAGCAGTTCTTC
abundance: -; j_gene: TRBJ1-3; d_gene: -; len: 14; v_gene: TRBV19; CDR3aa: CAVGLYSSGNTIYF; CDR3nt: TGTGCCGTCGGACTCTATTCCTCTGGAAACACCATATATTTT
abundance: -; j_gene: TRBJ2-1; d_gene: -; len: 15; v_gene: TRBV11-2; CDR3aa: CASSLGGTPSDEQFF; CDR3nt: TGTGCCAGCAGCTTGGGGGGTACCCCCTCGGATGAGCAGTTCTTC
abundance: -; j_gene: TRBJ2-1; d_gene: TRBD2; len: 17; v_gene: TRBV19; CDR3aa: CASSLRTSGRSYNEQFF; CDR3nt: TGTGCCAGTAGTCTCAGGACTAGCGGGAGGTCCTACAATGAGCAGTTCTTC
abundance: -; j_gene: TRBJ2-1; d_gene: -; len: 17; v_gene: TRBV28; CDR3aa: CASSSLSTGPGRGEQFF; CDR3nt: TGTGCCAGCAGTTCCTTATCGACAGGCCCGGGGAGGGGTGAGCAGTTCTTC
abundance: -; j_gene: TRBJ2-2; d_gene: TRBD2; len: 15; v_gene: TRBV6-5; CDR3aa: CASTASGKGTGELFF; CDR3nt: TGTGCCAGCACGGCTAGCGGGAAAGGCACCGGGGAGCTGTTTTTT
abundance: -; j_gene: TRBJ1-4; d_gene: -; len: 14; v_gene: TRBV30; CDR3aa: CAWSPRDPNEKLFF; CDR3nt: TGTGCCTGGAGTCCACGGGACCCAAATGAAAAACTGTTTTTT
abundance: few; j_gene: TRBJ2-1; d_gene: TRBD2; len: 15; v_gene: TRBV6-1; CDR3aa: CASSELAGSYNEQFF; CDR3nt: TGTGCCAGCAGTGAACTAGCGGGCTCCTACAATGAGCAGTTCTTC
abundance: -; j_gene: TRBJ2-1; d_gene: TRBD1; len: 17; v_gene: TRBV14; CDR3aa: CASSQDWGQYSYNEQFF; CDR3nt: TGTGCCAGCAGCCAAGATTGGGGACAGTACTCCTACAATGAGCAGTTCTTC
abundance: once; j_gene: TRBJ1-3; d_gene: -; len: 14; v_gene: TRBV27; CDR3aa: CASSLVGSGNTIYF; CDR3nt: TGTGCCAGCAGTTTGGTCGGCTCTGGAAACACCATATATTTT